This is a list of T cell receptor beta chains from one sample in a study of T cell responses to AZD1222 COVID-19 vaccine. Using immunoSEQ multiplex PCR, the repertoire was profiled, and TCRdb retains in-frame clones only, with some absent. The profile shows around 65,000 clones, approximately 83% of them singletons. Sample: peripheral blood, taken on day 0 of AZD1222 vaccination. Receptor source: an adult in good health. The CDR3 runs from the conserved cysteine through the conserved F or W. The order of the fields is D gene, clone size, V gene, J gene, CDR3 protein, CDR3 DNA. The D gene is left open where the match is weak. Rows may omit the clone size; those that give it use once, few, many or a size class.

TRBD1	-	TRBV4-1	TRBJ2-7	CASSQDRTGFTGEQYF	TGCGCCAGCAGCCAAGATCGGACAGGGTTTACGGGCGAGCAGTACTTC
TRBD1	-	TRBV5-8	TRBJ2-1	CASQGTGRYNEQFF	TGTGCCAGCCAAGGGACAGGGAGGTACAATGAGCAGTTCTTC
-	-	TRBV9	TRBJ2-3	CASSVEGTADTQYF	TGTGCCAGCAGCGTAGAGGGAACGGCAGATACGCAGTATTTT
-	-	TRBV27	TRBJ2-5	CASSSSTVEGSETQYF	TGTGCCAGCAGCAGTTCAACGGTAGAGGGGTCAGAGACCCAGTACTTC
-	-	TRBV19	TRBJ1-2	CASSPYNYGYTF	TGTGCCAGTTCCCCTTATAACTATGGCTACACCTTC
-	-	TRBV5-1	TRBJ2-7	CASSYGTTYEQYF	TGCGCCAGCAGCTACGGGACCACCTACGAGCAGTACTTC
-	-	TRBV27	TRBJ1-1	CASSLYRENTEAFF	TGTGCCAGCAGTTTATATAGGGAAAACACTGAAGCTTTCTTT
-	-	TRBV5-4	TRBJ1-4	CASSLVGPTNEKLFF	TGTGCCAGCAGCTTGGTGGGACCCACTAATGAAAAACTGTTTTTT
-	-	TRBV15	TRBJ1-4	CATSGTPSEKLFF	TGTGCCACCTCCGGGACCCCCAGTGAAAAACTGTTTTTT
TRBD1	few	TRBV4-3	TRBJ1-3	CASSQDGRGSGNTIYF	TGCGCCAGCAGCCAAGACGGCAGGGGGTCTGGAAACACCATATATTTT